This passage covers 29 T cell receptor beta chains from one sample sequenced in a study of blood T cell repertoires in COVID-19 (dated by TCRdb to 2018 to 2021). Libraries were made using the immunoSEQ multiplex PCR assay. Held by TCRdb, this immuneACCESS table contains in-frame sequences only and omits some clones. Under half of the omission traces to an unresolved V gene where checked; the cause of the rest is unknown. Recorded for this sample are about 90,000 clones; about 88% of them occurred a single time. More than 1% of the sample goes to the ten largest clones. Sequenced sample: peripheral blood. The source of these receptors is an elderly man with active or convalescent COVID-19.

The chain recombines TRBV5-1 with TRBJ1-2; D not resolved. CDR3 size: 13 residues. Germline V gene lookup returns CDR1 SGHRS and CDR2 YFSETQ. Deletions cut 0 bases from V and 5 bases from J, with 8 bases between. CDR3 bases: TGCGCCAGCAGCTTGGAGCTGCCTTATGGCTACACCTTC. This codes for CASSLELPYGYTF.

DNA of the CDR3: TGTGCTAGAGCCGTAGGGACAGGGCAAAACGAGCAGTACTTC. Its protein is CARAVGTGQNEQYF. V is TRBV30 and J is TRBJ2-7, with 9 bases lining up with TRBD1. Germline V lookup: CDR1 GTSNPN, CDR2 SVGIG (reference sequence). CDR3 length: 14 residues.

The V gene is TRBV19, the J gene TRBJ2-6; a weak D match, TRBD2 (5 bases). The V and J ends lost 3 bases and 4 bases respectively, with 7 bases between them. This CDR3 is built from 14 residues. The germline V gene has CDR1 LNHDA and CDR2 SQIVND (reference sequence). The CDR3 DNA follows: TGTGCCAGTAGTATTTCGGGGGGGGCCAACGTCCTGACTTTC. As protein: CASSISGGANVLTF.

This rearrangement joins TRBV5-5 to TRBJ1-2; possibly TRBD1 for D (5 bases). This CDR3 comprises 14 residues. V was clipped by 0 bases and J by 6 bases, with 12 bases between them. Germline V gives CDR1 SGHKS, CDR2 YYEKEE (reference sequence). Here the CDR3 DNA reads TGTGCCAGCAGCTTGGTCGGGTTGACAGATGGCTACACCTTC. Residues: CASSLVGLTDGYTF.

CDR3: CSGTRSAGTDTQYF. The DNA of the CDR3 is TGCAGCGGTACACGAAGTGCCGGCACAGATACGCAGTATTTT. The chain combines TRBV29-1 with TRBJ2-3; unclear D gene. The V and J ends lost 7 bases and 1 base respectively, with 15 bases between them. Germline-derived CDR1 and CDR2 are SQVTM and ANQGSEA. CDR3 size: 14 residues.

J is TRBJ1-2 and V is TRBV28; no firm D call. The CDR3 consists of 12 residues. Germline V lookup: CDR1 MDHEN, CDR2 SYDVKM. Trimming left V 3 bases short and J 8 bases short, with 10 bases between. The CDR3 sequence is CASSLSAGGYTF. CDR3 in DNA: TGTGCCAGCAGTTTGTCCGCGGGAGGCTACACCTTC.

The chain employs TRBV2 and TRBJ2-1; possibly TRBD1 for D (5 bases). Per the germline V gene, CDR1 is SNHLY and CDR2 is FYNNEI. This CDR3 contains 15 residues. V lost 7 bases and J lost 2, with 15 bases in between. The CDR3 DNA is TGTGCCAGCAAGACGGACATTAGGACCTACAATGAGCAGTTCTTC. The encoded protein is CASKTDIRTYNEQFF.

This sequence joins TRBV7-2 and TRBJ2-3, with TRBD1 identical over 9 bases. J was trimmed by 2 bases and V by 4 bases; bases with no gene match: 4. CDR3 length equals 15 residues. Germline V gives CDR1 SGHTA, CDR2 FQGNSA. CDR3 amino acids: CASSWTGVLTDTQYF. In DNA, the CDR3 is TGTGCCAGCAGCTGGACAGGGGTCCTCACAGATACGCAGTATTTT.

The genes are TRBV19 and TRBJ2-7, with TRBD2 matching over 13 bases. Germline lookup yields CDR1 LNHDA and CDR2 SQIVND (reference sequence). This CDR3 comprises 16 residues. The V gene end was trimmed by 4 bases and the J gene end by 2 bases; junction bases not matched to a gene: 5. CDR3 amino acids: CASSRTSGRSTYEQYF. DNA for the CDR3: TGTGCCAGTAGTAGGACTAGCGGGAGATCGACCTACGAGCAGTACTTC.

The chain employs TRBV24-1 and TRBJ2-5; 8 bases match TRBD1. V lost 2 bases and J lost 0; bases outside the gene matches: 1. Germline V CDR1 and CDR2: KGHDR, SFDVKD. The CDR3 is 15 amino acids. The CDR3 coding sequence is TGTGCCACCAGTGATTCCAGGGGGCACCAAGAGACCCAGTACTTC. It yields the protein CATSDSRGHQETQYF.

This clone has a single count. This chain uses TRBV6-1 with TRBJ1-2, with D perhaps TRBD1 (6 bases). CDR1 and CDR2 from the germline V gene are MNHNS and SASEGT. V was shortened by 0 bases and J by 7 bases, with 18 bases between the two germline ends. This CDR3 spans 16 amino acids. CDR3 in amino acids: CASSEARARGGGGYTF. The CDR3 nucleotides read TGTGCCAGCAGTGAAGCTCGGGCAAGGGGAGGGGGTGGCTACACCTTC.

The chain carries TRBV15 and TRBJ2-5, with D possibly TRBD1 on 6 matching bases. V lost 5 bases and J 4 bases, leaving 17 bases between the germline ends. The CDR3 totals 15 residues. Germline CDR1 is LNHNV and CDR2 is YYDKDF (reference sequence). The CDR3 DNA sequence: TGTGCCACCAGCCCCCGGACAGAGCACCTAGAGACCCAGTACTTC. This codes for CATSPRTEHLETQYF.

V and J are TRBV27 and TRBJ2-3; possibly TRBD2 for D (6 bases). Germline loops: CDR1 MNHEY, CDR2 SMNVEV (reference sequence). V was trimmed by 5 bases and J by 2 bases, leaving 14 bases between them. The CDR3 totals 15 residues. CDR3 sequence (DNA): TGTGCCAGCAGTCGGGGGAGATTCCCCACAGATACGCAGTATTTT. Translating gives CASSRGRFPTDTQYF.

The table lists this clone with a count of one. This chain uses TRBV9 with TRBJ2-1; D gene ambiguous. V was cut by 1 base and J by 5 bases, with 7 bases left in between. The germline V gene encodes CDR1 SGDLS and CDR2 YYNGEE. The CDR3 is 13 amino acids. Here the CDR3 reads CASSVTQNNEQFF. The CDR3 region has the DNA TGTGCCAGCAGCGTAACCCAGAACAATGAGCAGTTCTTC.

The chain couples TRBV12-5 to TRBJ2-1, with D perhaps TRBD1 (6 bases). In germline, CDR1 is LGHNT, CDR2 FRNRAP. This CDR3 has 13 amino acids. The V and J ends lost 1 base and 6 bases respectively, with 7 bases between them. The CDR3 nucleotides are TGTGCTAGTGGTTTGGACAGGGTCAATGAGCAGTTCTTC. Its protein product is CASGLDRVNEQFF.

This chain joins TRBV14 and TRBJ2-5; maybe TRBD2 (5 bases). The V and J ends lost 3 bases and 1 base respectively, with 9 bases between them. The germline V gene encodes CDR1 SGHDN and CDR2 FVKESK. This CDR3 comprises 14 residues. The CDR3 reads CASSQRAAQETQYF. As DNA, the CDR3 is TGTGCCAGCAGCCAGAGGGCGGCCCAAGAGACCCAGTACTTC.

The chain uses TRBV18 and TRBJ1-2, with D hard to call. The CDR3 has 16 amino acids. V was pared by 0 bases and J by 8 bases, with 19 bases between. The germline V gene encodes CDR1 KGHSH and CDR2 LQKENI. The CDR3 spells CASSPPSLFWVEGYTF. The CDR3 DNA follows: TGTGCCAGCTCACCACCGTCCCTCTTCTGGGTGGAGGGCTACACCTTC.

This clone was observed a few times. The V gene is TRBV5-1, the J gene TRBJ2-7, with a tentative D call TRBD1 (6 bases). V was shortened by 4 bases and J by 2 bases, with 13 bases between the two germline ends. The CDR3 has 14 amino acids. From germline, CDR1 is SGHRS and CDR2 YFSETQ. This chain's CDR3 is CASSTGTTAYEQYF. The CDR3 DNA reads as TGCGCCAGCAGCACAGGGACAACCGCCTACGAGCAGTACTTC.

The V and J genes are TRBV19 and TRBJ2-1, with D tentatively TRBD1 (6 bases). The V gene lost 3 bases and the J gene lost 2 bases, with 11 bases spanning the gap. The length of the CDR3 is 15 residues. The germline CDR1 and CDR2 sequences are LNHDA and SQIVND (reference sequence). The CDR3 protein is CASSMGDNAYNEQFF. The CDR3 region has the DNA TGTGCCAGTAGTATGGGGGACAACGCCTACAATGAGCAGTTCTTC.

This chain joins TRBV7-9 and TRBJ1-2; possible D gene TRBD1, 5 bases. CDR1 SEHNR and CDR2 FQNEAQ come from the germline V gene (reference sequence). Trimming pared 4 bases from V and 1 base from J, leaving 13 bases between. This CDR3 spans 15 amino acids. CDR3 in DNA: TGTGCCAGCAGCTCACAGGTCACGTTTAACTATGGCTACACCTTC. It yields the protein CASSSQVTFNYGYTF. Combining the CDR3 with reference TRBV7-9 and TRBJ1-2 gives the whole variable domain DTGVSQNPRHKITKRGQNVTFRCDPISEHNRLYWYRQTLGQGPEFLTYFQNEAQLEKSRLLSDRFSAERPKGSFSTLEIQRTEQGDSAMYLCASSSQVTFNYGYTFGSGTRLTVV.

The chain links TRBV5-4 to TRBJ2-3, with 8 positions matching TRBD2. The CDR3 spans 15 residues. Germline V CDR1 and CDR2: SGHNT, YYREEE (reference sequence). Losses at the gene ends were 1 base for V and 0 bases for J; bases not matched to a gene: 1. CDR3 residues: CASSLPSGSTDTQYF. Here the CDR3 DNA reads TGTGCCAGCAGCTTGCCTAGCGGGAGCACAGATACGCAGTATTTT.

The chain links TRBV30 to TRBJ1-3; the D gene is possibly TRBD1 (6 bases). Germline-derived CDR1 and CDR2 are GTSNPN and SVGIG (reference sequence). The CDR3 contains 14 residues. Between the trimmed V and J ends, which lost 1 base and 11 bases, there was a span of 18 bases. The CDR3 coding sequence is TGTGCCTGGAGTGCTTATACAGGGCATCGGGCCATATATTTT. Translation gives CAWSAYTGHRAIYF.

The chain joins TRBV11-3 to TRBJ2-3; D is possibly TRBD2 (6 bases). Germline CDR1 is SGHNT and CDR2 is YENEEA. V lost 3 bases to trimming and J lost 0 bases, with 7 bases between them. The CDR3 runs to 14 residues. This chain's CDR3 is CASSFSGSTDTQYF. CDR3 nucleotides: TGTGCCAGCAGCTTTAGCGGCAGCACAGATACGCAGTATTTT.

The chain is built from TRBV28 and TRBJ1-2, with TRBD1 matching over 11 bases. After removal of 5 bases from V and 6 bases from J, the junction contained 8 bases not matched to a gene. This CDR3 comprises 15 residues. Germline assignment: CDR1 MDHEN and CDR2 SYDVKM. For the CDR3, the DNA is TGTGCCAGCAGTGCCGCCGGGACAGGGGGTGATGGCTACACCTTC. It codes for CASSAAGTGGDGYTF.

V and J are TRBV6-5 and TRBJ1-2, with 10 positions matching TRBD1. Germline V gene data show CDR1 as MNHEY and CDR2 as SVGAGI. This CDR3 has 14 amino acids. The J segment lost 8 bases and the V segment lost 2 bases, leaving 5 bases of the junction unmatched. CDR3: CASSYAGTGVGYTF. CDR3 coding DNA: TGTGCCAGCAGTTACGCCGGGACAGGGGTCGGCTACACCTTC.

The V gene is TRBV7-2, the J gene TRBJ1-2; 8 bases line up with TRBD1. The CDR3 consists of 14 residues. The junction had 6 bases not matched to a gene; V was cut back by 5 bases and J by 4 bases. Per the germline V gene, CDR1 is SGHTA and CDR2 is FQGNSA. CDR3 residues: CASSDGQGLYGYTF. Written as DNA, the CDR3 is TGTGCCAGCAGCGATGGACAGGGACTCTATGGCTACACCTTC.

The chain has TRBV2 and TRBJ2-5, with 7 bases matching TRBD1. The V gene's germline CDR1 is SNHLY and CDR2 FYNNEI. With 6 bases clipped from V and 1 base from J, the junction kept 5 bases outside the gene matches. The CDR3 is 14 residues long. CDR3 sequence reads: CASRVQGFQETQYF. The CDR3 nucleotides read TGTGCCAGCAGGGTACAGGGGTTCCAAGAGACCCAGTACTTC. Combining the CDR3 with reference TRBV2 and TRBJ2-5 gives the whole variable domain EPEVTQTPSHQVTQMGQEVILRCVPISNHLYFYWYRQILGQKVEFLVSFYNNEISEKSEIFDDQFSVERPDGSNFTLKIRSTKLEDSAMYFCASRVQGFQETQYFGPGTRLLVL.

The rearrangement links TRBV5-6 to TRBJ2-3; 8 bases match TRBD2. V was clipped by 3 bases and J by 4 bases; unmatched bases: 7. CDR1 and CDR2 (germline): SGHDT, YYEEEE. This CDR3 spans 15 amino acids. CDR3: CASSSPGLVADTQYF. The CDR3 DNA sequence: TGTGCCAGCAGCTCCCCGGGACTAGTGGCAGATACGCAGTATTTT.

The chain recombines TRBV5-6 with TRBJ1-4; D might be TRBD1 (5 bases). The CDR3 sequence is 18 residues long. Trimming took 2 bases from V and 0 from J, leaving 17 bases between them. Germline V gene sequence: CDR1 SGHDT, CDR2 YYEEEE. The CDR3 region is CASSLSIRARATNEKLFF. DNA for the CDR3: TGTGCCAGCAGCTTAAGCATCAGGGCAAGAGCAACTAATGAAAAACTGTTTTTT.